This T cell receptor beta chain derives from a study of blood T cell repertoires in COVID-19. Overall study: The samples span acute and convalescent COVID-19 from the United States, Italy and Spain.

Method: immunoSEQ multiplex PCR; TCRdb's copy keeps in-frame clones and lacks some. The table lists roughly 380,000 clones, about 90% of them singletons. The CDR3 has 15 residues. The germline V gene encodes CDR1 SGHTS and CDR2 YDEGEE. The junction had 10 bases not matched to a gene; V was cut back by 0 bases and J by 10 bases. The source material was PBMCs or T cells enriched from blood (not recorded which). The receptor was derived from a woman aged 30 to 39 who had recovered from COVID-19. The J gene is TRBJ2-1, the V gene TRBV5-8, with 7 bases aligning to TRBD1. Here the CDR3 reads CASSLAGDRVWEQFF. The CDR3 bases are TGTGCCAGCAGCTTGGCAGGTGACAGGGTATGGGAGCAGTTCTTC.